These 14 T cell receptor beta chains were sequenced from one sample in a study of cytomegalovirus exposure and HLA in healthy donors. PCR was performed using 60 Vbeta and 13 Jbeta primers. Assay: immunoSEQ multiplex PCR; the TCRdb copy retains only in-frame clones and omits some. Here the sample spans fewer than 200,000 clones, roughly four fifths being singletons. The sequenced material came from PBMCs. Receptors were obtained from a man aged 40-50 years in good health and CMV-seropositive.

The chain employs TRBV19 and TRBJ2-7; 7 nucleotides agree with TRBD1. The germline gives CDR1 LNHDA, CDR2 SQIVND (reference sequence). Losses at the gene ends were 9 bases for V and 0 bases for J; bases not matched to a gene: 8. The CDR3 sequence is 14 residues long. The CDR3: CASLPGTASYEQYF. CDR3 DNA sequence: TGTGCCAGCCTCCCCGGGACAGCCTCCTACGAGCAGTACTTC.

The V gene is TRBV6-5, the J gene TRBJ2-5, with 10 bases that match TRBD2. Germline CDR1 is MNHEY and CDR2 is SVGAGI. Losses at the gene ends were 5 bases for V and 0 bases for J; bases not matched to a gene: 3. CDR3 length: 15 residues. CDR3 sequence: CASSRTSGNQETQYF. The CDR3 DNA reads as TGTGCCAGCAGTCGGACTAGCGGCAACCAAGAGACCCAGTACTTC.

The rearrangement links TRBV11-1 to TRBJ2-7; 8 bases are shared with TRBD2. The germline CDR1 and CDR2 sequences are SGHAT and FQDESV (reference sequence). The V gene end was trimmed by 8 bases and the J gene end by 4 bases; junction bases not matched to a gene: 7. The CDR3 is made up of 13 amino acids. Written as DNA, the CDR3 is TGTGCCAGCCGCTCCGGGAGGGCTTACGAGCAGTACTTC. This codes for CASRSGRAYEQYF.

The genes are TRBV27 and TRBJ1-5; maybe TRBD1 (6 bases). Germline V gene lookup returns CDR1 MNHEY and CDR2 SMNVEV (reference sequence). CDR3 length: 19 amino acids. V was pared by 6 bases and J by 0 bases, with 24 bases between. The CDR3 is CASSPMFGGARYSNQPQHF. CDR3 bases: TGTGCCAGCAGCCCCATGTTCGGGGGGGCCCGATATAGCAATCAGCCCCAGCATTTT.

About this clone: Since no conserved phenylalanine or tryptophan closes the CDR3, a read error is the likely cause. The chain has TRBV4-1 and TRBJ1-2; D is unclear. V was trimmed by 0 bases and J by 5 bases, leaving 7 bases between them. The germline V gene has CDR1 MGHRA and CDR2 YSYEKL. The length of the CDR3 is 13 residues. Here the CDR3 reads CASSQDPGYGYTS. The DNA of the CDR3 is TGCGCCAGCAGCCAAGATCCGGGGTATGGCTACACCTCC.

The chain is built from TRBV7-8 and TRBJ2-2; D is ambiguous. The CDR3 has 15 amino acids. V lost 7 bases, J lost 5 bases, and 17 bases lay in between. Looked up from germline, CDR1 is SGHVS and CDR2 is FQNEAQ. CDR3 in DNA: TGTGCCAGCACCCTGGCAGTCATGAATACCGGGGAGCTGTTTTTT. Encoded protein: CASTLAVMNTGELFF.

This rearrangement joins TRBV6-5 to TRBJ2-7; 10 bases line up with TRBD2. Germline-derived CDR1 and CDR2 are MNHEY and SVGAGI. This CDR3 region has 14 residues. V gave up 10 bases and J gave up 0 bases; unmatched junction bases: 6. As DNA, the CDR3 is TGTGCCACCCGGGCTAGCGGGAGCTCCTACGAGCAGTACTTC. It codes for CATRASGSSYEQYF.

The chain couples TRBV7-3 to TRBJ2-6, with 13 bases matching TRBD2. V lost 5 bases, J lost 4 bases, and 8 bases stayed unmatched. Germline loops: CDR1 SGHTA, CDR2 FQGTGA. CDR3 length: 18 amino acids. CDR3 residues: CASSTLAGGLSGANVLTF. The CDR3 DNA reads TGTGCCAGCAGCACACTAGCGGGAGGGTTGTCGGGGGCCAACGTCCTGACTTTC.

This chain joins TRBV7-3 and TRBJ2-5; D uncertain. Germline CDR1 is SGHTA and CDR2 is FQGTGA. The V end lost 0 bases, the J end lost 0 bases, and 2 bases lay between the germline ends. This CDR3 region has 13 residues. The CDR3 DNA sequence: TGTGCCAGCAGCTTAACCGACCAAGAGACCCAGTACTTC. Encoded protein: CASSLTDQETQYF.

The genes are TRBV28 and TRBJ2-2; 7 positions match TRBD2. The CDR3 has 18 amino acids. Germline V gives CDR1 MDHEN, CDR2 SYDVKM. With V trimmed by 5 bases and J by 2 bases, 14 bases remained unmatched. As DNA, the CDR3 is TGTGCCAGCAGTCTGGGAGGGGCACCACTAGGAAACACCGGGGAGCTGTTTTTT. Translation gives CASSLGGAPLGNTGELFF.

CDR3: CASSLGGDYGYTF. The CDR3 coding sequence is TGTGCCAGCAGCTTAGGGGGGGACTATGGCTACACCTTC. This sequence joins TRBV7-2 and TRBJ1-2, with a weak D call TRBD1 (5 bases). The CDR3 is 13 amino acids. The germline V and J ends were trimmed by 1 base and 3 bases, with 6 bases remaining between them. Germline CDR1 SGHTA, CDR2 FQGNSA.

V is TRBV10-3 and J is TRBJ1-4; maybe TRBD1 (6 bases). The V end was cut by 0 bases, the J end by 11 bases, with 16 bases between. CDR1 is ENHRY, CDR2 SYGVKD, per germline. The CDR3 is made up of 15 amino acids. This CDR3 reads CAISESDQGREKLFF. In nucleotides, the CDR3 is TGTGCCATCAGTGAGTCGGATCAGGGGAGGGAGAAACTGTTTTTT.

The J gene is TRBJ1-1, the V gene TRBV7-9; 7 bases match TRBD1. The CDR3 extends over 15 amino acids. The germline V gene encodes CDR1 SEHNR and CDR2 FQNEAQ (reference sequence). With 5 bases clipped from V and 8 bases from J, the junction kept 14 bases outside the gene matches. For the CDR3, the DNA is TGTGCCAGCAGCCTGACAGGGATGAGGATAATGGAAGCTTTCTTT. Encoded protein: CASSLTGMRIMEAFF.

The J gene is TRBJ2-7, the V gene TRBV7-2; perhaps TRBD1 as D (6 bases). Germline V lookup: CDR1 SGHTA, CDR2 FQGNSA. V shed 3 bases and J shed 3 bases, with 9 bases lying between them. The CDR3 is 13 residues long. The DNA of the CDR3 is TGTGCCAGCAGCTTTCAGGGGAACTACGAGCAGTACTTC. Amino acid sequence: CASSFQGNYEQYF.